This T cell receptor (beta chain) was sequenced during a study of CD8 T cells in ankylosing spondylitis. General study findings and limits: One TCR beta motif, made up of under ten highly homologous variants, appeared characteristic of ankylosing spondylitis blood.

The V gene's germline CDR1 is SGHRS and CDR2 YFSETQ. V shed 4 bases and J shed 6 bases, with 18 bases lying between them. This CDR3 has 15 residues. TCRdb reprocessed the 5' RACE reads via MiXCR and lists one record per CDR3 protein. The sample holds approximately 190,000 distinct CDR3 sequences, roughly 13% seen once. On this clonotype itself: What it binds is not known.

The gene calls are TRBV5-1 and TRBJ2-3; D gene unclear. The material sequenced was blood, either unsorted or a sorted T cell fraction (not recorded which). This clonotype was sampled from a female donor with ankylosing spondylitis or in good health (not recorded which). CDR3 sequence reads: CASSRLPSSSDTQYF. The DNA of the CDR3 is TGCGCCAGCAGCCGTCTCCCTAGTTCATCGGATACGCAGTATTTT.